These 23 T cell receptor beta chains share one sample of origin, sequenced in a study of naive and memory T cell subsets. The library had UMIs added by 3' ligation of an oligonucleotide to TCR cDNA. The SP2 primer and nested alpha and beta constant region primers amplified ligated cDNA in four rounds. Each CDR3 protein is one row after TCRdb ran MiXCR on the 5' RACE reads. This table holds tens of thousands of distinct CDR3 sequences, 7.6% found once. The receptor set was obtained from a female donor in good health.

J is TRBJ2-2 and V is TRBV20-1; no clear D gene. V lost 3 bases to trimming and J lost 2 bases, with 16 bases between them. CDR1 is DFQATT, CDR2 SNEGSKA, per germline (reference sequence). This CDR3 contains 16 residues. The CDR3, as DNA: TGCAGTGCTAGCCCGACTCTACTCGTTAACACCGGGGAGCTGTTTTTT. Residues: CSASPTLLVNTGELFF.

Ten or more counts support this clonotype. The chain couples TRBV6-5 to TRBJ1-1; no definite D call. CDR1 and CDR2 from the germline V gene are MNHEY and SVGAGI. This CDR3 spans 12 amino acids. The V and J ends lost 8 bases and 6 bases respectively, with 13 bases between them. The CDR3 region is CASRTWTAEAFF. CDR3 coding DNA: TGTGCCAGCCGAACTTGGACGGCTGAAGCTTTCTTT.

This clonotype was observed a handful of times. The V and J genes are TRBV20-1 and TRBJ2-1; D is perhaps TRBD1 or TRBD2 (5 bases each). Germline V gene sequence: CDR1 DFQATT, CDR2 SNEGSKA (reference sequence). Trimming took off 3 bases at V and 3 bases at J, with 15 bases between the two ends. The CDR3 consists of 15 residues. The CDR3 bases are TGCAGTGCTAGGTTGGGGACCGTTTACTACAATGAGCAGTTCTTC. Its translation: CSARLGTVYYNEQFF.

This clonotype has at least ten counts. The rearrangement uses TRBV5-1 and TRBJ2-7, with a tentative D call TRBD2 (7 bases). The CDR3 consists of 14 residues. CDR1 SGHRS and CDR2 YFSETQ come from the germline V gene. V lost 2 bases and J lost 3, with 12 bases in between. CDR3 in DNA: TGCGCCAGCAGCTTAGGGGGACTAAGCTACGAGCAGTACTTC. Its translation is CASSLGGLSYEQYF.

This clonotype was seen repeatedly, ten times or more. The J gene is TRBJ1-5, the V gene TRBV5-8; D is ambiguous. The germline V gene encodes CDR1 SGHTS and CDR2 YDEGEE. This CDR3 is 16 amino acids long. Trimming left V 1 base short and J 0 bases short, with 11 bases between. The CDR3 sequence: CASSLLLPTSNQPQHF. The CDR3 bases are TGTGCCAGCAGCTTGTTATTACCGACTAGCAATCAGCCCCAGCATTTT. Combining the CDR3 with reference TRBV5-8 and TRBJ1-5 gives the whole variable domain EAGVTQSPTHLIKTRGQQATLRCSPISGHTSVYWYQQALGLGLQFLLWYDEGEERNRGNFPPRFSGRQFPNYSSELNVNALELEDSALYLCASSLLLPTSNQPQHFGDGTRLSIL.

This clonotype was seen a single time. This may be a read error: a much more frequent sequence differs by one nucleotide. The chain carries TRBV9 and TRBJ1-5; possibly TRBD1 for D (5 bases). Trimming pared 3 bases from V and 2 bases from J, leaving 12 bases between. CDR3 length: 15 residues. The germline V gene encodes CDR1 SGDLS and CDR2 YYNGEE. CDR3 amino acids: CASSAGHRGNQPQHF. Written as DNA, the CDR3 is TGTGCCAGCAGCGCAGGACACCGGGGCAATCAGCCCCAGCATTTT.

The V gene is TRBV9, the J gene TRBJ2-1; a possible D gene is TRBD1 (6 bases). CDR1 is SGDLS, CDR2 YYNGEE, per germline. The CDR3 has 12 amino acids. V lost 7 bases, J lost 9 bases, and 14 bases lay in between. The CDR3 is CASGRQDVEQFF. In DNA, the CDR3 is TGTGCCAGCGGCCGACAGGATGTTGAGCAGTTCTTC.

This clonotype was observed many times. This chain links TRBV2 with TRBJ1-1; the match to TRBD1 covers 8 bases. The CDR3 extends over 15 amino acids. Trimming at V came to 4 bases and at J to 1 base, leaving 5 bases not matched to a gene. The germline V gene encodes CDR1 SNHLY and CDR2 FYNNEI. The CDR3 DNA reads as TGTGCCAGCAGTGTAACCGGGACAGGGAACACTGAAGCTTTCTTT. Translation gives CASSVTGTGNTEAFF.

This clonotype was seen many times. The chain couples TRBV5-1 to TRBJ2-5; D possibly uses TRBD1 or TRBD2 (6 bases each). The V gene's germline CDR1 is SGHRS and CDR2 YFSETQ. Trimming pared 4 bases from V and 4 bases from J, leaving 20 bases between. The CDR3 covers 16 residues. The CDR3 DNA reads TGCGCCAGCAGCCCCCAAGGGGGACTGGCGGGAGAGACCCAGTACTTC. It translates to CASSPQGGLAGETQYF.

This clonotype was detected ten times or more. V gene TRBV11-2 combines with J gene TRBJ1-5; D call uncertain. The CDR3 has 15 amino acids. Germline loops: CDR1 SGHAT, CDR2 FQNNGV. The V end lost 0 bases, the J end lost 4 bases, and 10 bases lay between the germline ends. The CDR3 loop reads CASSLDVIGNQPQHF. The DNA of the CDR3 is TGTGCCAGCAGCTTAGACGTGATAGGGAATCAGCCCCAGCATTTT. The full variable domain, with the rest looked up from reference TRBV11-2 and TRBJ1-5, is EAGVAQSPRYKIIEKRQSVAFWCNPISGHATLYWYQQILGQGPKLLIQFQNNGVVDDSQLPKDRFSAERLKGVDSTLKIQPAKLEDSAVYLCASSLDVIGNQPQHFGDGTRLSIL.

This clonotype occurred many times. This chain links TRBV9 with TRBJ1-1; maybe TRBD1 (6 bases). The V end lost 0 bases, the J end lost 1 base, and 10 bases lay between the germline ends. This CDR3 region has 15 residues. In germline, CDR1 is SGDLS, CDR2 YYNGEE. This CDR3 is CASSVVTTGNTEAFF. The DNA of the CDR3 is TGTGCCAGCAGCGTAGTCACGACAGGGAACACTGAAGCTTTCTTT.

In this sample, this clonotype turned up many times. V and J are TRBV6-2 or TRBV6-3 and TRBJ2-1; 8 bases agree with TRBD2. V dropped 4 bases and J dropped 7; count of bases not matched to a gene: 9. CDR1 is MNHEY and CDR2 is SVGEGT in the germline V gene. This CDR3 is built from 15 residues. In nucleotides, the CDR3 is TGTGCCAGCAGTTCGGGGGGGCATATCCGGAATGAGCAGTTCTTC. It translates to CASSSGGHIRNEQFF.

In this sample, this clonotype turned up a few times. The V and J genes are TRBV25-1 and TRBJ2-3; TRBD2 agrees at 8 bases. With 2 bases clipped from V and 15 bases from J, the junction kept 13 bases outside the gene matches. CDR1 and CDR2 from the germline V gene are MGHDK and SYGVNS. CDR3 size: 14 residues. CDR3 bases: TGTGCCAGCAGTGAAGACCGGACTAGCTTGATTGTTTATTTT. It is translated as CASSEDRTSLIVYF.

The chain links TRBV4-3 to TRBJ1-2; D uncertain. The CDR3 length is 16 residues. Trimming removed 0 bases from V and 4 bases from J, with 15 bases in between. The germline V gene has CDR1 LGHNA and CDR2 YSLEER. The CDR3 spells CASSQDSGVRAYGYTF. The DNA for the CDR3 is TGCGCCAGCAGCCAAGATAGTGGGGTGCGCGCCTATGGCTACACCTTC.

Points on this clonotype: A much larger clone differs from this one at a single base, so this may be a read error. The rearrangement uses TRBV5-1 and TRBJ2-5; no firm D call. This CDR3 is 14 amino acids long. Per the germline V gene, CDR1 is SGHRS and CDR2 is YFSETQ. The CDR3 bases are TGCGCCAGCAGCTTGGCCGGAGACTCAGAGACCCGGTACTTC. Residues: CASSLAGDSETRYF.

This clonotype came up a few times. The CDR3 protein is CASSHLFRRESSYNEQFF. CDR3 DNA: TGCGCCAGCAGCCATCTCTTTCGGAGGGAGAGTTCCTACAATGAGCAGTTCTTC. The chain links TRBV4-1 to TRBJ2-1, with D possibly matching TRBD2 (6 bases). Trimming took 3 bases from V and 1 from J, leaving 19 bases between them. CDR1 is MGHRA, CDR2 YSYEKL, per germline. This CDR3 comprises 18 residues.

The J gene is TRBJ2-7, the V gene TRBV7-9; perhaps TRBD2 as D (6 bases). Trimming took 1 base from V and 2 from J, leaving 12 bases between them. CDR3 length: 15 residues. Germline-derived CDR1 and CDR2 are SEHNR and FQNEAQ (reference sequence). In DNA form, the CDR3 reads TGTGCCAGCAGCTTAGTGGGACTGGAACCCTACGAGCAGTACTTC. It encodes CASSLVGLEPYEQYF.

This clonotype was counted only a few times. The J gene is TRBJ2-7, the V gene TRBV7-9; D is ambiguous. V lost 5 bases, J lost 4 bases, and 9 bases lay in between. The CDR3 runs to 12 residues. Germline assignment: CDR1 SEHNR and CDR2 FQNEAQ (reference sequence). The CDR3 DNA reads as TGTGCCAGCAGCCTTACACGTTACGAGCAGTACTTC. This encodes CASSLTRYEQYF.

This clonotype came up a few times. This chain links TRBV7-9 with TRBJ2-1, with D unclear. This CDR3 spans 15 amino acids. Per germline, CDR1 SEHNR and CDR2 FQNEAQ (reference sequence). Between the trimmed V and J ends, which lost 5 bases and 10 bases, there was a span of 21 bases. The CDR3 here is CASSLGRTLVEEQFF. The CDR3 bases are TGTGCCAGCAGCCTAGGACGGACCCTAGTGGAAGAGCAGTTCTTC.

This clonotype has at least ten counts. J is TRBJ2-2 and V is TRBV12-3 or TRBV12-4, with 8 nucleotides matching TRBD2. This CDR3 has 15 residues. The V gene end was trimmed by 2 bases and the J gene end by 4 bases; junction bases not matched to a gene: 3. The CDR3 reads CASSLTGGATGELFF. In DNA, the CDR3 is TGTGCCAGCAGTTTAACCGGGGGGGCCACCGGGGAGCTGTTTTTT.

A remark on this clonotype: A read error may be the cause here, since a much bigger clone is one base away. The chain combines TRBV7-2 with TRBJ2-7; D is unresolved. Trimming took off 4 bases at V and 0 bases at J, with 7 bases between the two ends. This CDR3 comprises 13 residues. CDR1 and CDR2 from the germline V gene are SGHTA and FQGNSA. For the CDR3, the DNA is TGTGCCAGCAGCTGGGCCCGCTCCTACGAGCAGTACTTC. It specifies CASSWARSYEQYF.

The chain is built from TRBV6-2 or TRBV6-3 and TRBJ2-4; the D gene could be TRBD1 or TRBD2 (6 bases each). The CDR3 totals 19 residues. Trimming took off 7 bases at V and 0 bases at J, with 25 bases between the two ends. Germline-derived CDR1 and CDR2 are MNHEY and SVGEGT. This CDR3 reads CASTASGADSTLAKNIQYF. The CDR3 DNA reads TGTGCCAGCACCGCATCGGGGGCCGATTCCACTCTAGCCAAAAACATTCAGTACTTC.

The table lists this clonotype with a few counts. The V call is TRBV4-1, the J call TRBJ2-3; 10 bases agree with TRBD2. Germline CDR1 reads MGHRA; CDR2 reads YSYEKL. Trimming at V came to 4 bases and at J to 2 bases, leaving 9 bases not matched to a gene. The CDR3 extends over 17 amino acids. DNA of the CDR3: TGCGCCAGCAGCCCAAGCCCACTAGCGGGGTACACAGATACGCAGTATTTT. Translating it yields CASSPSPLAGYTDTQYF.